This is a list of T cell receptor beta chains from one sample in a study of T-cell memory formation after mild COVID-19. A single record per CDR3 protein comes from TCRdb applying MiXCR to the 5' RACE reads. The repertoire has some 290,000 distinct CDR3 sequences, 15% to 20% of them found once; the top ten carry roughly 23%. The sequencing sample was made of PBMCs or a T cell subset sorted from them (not recorded which). These receptor sequences come from a man aged 18 to 29 who had mild COVID-19 (a few samples of this study predate the infection). Cell type and time point are not known. Each CDR3 is given with its conserved first and last residue. A D gene is named only where the DNA matches it firmly. For some rows the clone size is stated as once, few or many, or as a class when expanded; others skip it.

clone size	D gene	V gene	J gene	CDR3 DNA	CDR3 protein
-	-	TRBV20-1	TRBJ2-7	TGCAGTGCTAGAGGGGGGGGCTTCCTTTACGAGCAGTACTTC	CSARGGGFLYEQYF
few	-	TRBV11-2	TRBJ1-1	TGTGCCAGCAGCTTAGACATAGACAACACTGAAGCTTTCTTT	CASSLDIDNTEAFF
few	-	TRBV11-2	TRBJ2-7	TGTGCCAGCAGCTTAGCACGGGGCGGCCACGAGCAGTACTTC	CASSLARGGHEQYF
-	-	TRBV7-2	TRBJ1-2	TGTGCCAGCAGCCCGGACACGGTCTATGGCTACACCTTC	CASSPDTVYGYTF
-	-	TRBV6-6	TRBJ2-6	TGTGCCACTCACGGGGGGGCCAACGTCCTGACTTTC	CATHGGANVLTF
few	-	TRBV6-5	TRBJ2-5	TGTGCCAGCCGGATGGGCAGGGAAGAGACCCAGTACTTC	CASRMGREETQYF
-	-	TRBV27	TRBJ1-1	TGTGCCAGCAGTTTTGGGTCACCGGGTTTAGCTTTCTTT	CASSFGSPGLAFF
-	-	TRBV3-1	TRBJ1-4	TGTGCCAGCAGCCAAGATGCGGCACGAAATGAAAAACTGTTTTTT	CASSQDAARNEKLFF
few	TRBD1	TRBV10-3	TRBJ2-5	TGTGCCATCAGTGGTTTTGAAGACAGGGGTTGGGAGACCCAGTACTTC	CAISGFEDRGWETQYF
few	-	TRBV24-1	TRBJ1-1	TGTGCCACCAGTGGCTTGAGTCACACTGAAGCTTTCTTT	CATSGLSHTEAFF
many	TRBD1	TRBV4-1	TRBJ1-1	TGCGCCAGCAGCCAAGATGCAGGGGGCTACACTGAAGCTTTCTTT	CASSQDAGGYTEAFF
-	-	TRBV13	TRBJ2-2	TGTGCCAGCAGCTTAGGCCTCAGGGTCGGGGAGCTGTTTTTT	CASSLGLRVGELFF
-	-	TRBV6-2/TRBV6-3	TRBJ2-1	TGTGCCAGCAGCCCCGACAGTGGAGCCTACAATGAGCAGTTCTTC	CASSPDSGAYNEQFF
few	-	TRBV6-5	TRBJ2-3	TGTGCCAGCACATGGGGGCCAACTAGCACAGATACGCAGTATTTT	CASTWGPTSTDTQYF
-	-	TRBV11-2	TRBJ2-1	TGTGCCAGCACGTATGAGAGGGGCCAGGATGAGCAGTTCTTC	CASTYERGQDEQFF
few	-	TRBV28	TRBJ1-2	TGTGCCAGCAGCCCAGGGACCCTCTATGGCTACACCTTC	CASSPGTLYGYTF
once	-	TRBV12-3/TRBV12-4	TRBJ1-3	TGTGCCAGCGGGGTTGCCTCTGGAAACACCATATATTTT	CASGVASGNTIYF
-	-	TRBV5-6	TRBJ1-2	TGTGCCAGCAGCCCGAGGGGAAACAACTATGGCTACACCTTC	CASSPRGNNYGYTF
few	TRBD1	TRBV28	TRBJ1-1	TGTGCCAGCACGAGTCCCGGGACAGGGCCCACTGAAGCTTTCTTT	CASTSPGTGPTEAFF
-	TRBD1	TRBV4-3	TRBJ2-1	TGCGCCAGCAGCCCGAGGGACAGGGAAAACAATGAGCAGTTCTTC	CASSPRDRENNEQFF
-	-	TRBV7-9	TRBJ2-1	TGTGCCAGCAGCTTTCCGAGTAATGAGCAGTTCTTC	CASSFPSNEQFF
few	-	TRBV6-2/TRBV6-3	TRBJ1-1	TGTGCCAGCAGTTACCAACCCGAGAACACTGAAGCTTTCTTT	CASSYQPENTEAFF
-	-	TRBV6-5	TRBJ1-1	TGTGCCAGCAGTTACTCAGGGACGAACACTGAAGCTTTCTTT	CASSYSGTNTEAFF
few	TRBD2	TRBV9	TRBJ2-2	TGTGCCAGCAGCGCCCCACGGGGGGGATGGACCGGGGAGCTGTTTTTT	CASSAPRGGWTGELFF
few	TRBD2	TRBV7-2	TRBJ2-2	TGTGCCAGCAGCCCACTAGCGGGCACTGGGAACACCGGGGAGCTGTTTTTT	CASSPLAGTGNTGELFF
-	-	TRBV20-1	TRBJ2-5	TGCAGTGCTAGAGCGGGGTATCAAGAGACCCAGTACTTC	CSARAGYQETQYF
-	TRBD1	TRBV20-1	TRBJ1-1	TGCAGTGCTAGAGCAGGGGGTATTGACACTGAAGCTTTCTTT	CSARAGGIDTEAFF
-	-	TRBV6-2/TRBV6-3	TRBJ2-7	TGTGCCAGCAGCTCCCTCGTCGGGGTCCGGTCCTACGAGCAGTACTTC	CASSSLVGVRSYEQYF
few	-	TRBV28	TRBJ2-6	TGTGCCAGCACAACAGGGAGTGATTCTGGGGCCAACGTCCTGACTTTC	CASTTGSDSGANVLTF
few	TRBD2	TRBV4-3	TRBJ2-5	TGCGCCAGCAGCCAAGGGGCGGGACTAGCTCAAGAGACCCAGTACTTC	CASSQGAGLAQETQYF
few	TRBD1	TRBV11-2	TRBJ1-1	TGTGCCAGCAGCCCCGGACAGGGCTACACTGAAGCTTTCTTT	CASSPGQGYTEAFF
many	TRBD1	TRBV5-1	TRBJ1-5	TGCGCCAGCAGCTTGGGGGACAGGGCTGGCAATCAGCCCCAGCATTTT	CASSLGDRAGNQPQHF
few	TRBD1	TRBV7-9	TRBJ2-2	TGTGCCAGCAGCTTAGTGCAGGGGGCCTTCACCGGGGAGCTGTTTTTT	CASSLVQGAFTGELFF